Each of the 2 T cell receptor beta chains below was sequenced from the same sample in a study of T-cell reconstitution after alpha-beta-depleted transplantation in children. Preparing the TCRbeta library involved the use of unique molecular identifiers. From the PCR reads, TCRdb called clonotypes with MiXCR, one entry per CDR3 protein. The table lists about 440,000 distinct CDR3 sequences, around two fifths of them singletons. The specimen was PBMCs, collected before TCRalphabeta/CD19-depleted stem cell transplant. These receptors all stem from a girl aged 2 to 9 with aplastic anemia, due to receive a stem cell transplant.

The CDR3 sequence: CASIPSSGPSYEQYF. CDR3 bases: TGTGCCAGCATTCCGTCTAGCGGCCCCTCCTACGAGCAGTACTTC. The rearrangement links TRBV12-3 or TRBV12-4 to TRBJ2-7, with TRBD2 matching 7 bases. J lost 0 bases, V lost 7 bases, and 9 bases had no gene match. The CDR3 is made up of 15 amino acids.

The genes are TRBV20-1 and TRBJ1-1; D ambiguous. CDR3 length equals 13 residues. Germline loops: CDR1 DFQATT, CDR2 SNEGSKA (reference sequence). V gave up 4 bases and J gave up 3 bases, with 12 bases separating them. CDR3 amino acids: CSAIGGSYTEAFF. The DNA of the CDR3 is TGCAGTGCTATCGGAGGCAGTTACACTGAAGCTTTCTTT.